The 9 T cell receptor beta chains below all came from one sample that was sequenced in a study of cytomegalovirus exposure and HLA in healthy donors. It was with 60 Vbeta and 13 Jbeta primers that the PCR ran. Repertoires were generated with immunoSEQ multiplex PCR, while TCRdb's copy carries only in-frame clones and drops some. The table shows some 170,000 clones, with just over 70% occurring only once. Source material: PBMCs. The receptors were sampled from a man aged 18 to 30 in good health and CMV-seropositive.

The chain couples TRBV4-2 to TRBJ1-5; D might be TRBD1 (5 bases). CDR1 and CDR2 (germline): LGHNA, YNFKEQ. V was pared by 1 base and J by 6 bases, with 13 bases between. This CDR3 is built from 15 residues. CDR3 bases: TGTGCCAGCAGCCAAGGGGCAGGGTTCGGTCAGCCCCAGCATTTT. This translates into CASSQGAGFGQPQHF.

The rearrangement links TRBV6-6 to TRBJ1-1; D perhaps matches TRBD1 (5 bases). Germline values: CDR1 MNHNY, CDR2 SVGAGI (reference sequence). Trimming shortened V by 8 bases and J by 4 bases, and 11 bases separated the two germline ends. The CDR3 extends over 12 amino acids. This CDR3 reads CASQRGSTEAFF. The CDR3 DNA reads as TGTGCCAGCCAGCGGGGGAGCACTGAAGCTTTCTTT.

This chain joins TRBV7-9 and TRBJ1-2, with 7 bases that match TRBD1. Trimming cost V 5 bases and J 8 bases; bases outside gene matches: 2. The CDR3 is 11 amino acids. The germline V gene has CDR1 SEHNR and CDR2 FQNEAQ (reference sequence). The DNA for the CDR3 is TGTGCCAGCAGCGAGGGGGCAGGCTACACCTTC. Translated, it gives CASSEGAGYTF.

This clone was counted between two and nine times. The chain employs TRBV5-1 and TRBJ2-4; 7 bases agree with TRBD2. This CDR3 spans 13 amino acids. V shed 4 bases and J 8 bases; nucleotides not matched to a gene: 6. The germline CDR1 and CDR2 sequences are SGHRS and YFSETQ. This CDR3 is CASSTPGGDIQYF. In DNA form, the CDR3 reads TGCGCCAGCAGCACCCCTGGGGGGGACATTCAGTACTTC.

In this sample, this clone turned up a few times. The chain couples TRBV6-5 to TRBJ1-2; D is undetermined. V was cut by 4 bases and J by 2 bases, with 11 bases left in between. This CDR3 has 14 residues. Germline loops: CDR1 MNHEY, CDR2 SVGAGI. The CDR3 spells CASSWTKGNYGYTF. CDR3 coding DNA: TGTGCCAGCAGTTGGACTAAAGGGAACTATGGCTACACCTTC.

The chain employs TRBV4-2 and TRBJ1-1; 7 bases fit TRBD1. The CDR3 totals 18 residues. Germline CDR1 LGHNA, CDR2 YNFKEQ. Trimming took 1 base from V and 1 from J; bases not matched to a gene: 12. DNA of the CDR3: TGTGCCAGCAGCCAAGGGGTCGGGGGACAGTACTCGAACACTGAAGCTTTCTTT. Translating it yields CASSQGVGGQYSNTEAFF.

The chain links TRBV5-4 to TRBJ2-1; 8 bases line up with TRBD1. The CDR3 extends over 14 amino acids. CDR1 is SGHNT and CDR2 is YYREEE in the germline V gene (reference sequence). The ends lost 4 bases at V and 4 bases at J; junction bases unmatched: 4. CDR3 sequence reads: CASSQGTGYNEQFF. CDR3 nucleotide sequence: TGTGCCAGCAGCCAAGGGACAGGATACAATGAGCAGTTCTTC.

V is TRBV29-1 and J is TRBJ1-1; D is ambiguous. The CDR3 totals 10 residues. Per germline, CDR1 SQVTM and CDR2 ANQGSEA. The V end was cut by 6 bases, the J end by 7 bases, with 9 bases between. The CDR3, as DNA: TGCAGCGTAAAAGAGGTTGAAGCTTTCTTT. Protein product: CSVKEVEAFF.

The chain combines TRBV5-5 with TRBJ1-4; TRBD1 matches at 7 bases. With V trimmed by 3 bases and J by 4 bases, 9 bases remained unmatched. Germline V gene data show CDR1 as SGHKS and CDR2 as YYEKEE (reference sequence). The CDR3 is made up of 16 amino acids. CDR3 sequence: CASSSWGGTVNEKLFF. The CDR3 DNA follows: TGTGCCAGCAGCTCTTGGGGCGGGACAGTTAATGAAAAACTGTTTTTT.